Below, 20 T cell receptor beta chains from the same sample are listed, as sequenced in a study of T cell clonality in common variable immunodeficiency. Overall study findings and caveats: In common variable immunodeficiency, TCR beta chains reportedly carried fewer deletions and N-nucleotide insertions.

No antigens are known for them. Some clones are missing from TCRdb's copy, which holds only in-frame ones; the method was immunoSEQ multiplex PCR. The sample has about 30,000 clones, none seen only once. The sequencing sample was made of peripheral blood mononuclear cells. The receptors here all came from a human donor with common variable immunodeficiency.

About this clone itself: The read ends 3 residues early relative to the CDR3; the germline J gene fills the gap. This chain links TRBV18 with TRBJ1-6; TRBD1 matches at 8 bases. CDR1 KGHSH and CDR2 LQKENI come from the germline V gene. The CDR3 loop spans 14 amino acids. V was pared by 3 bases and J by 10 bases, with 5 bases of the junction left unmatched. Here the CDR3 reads CASSPRTGSSPLHF. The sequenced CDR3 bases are TGTGCCAGCTCACCGAGGACAGGGAGCTCACCC.

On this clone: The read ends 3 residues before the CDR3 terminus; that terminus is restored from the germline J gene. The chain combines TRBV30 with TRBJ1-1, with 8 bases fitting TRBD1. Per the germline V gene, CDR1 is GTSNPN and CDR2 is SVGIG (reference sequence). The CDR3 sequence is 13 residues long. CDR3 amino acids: CAWSVGQGREAFF. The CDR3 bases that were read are TGTGCCTGGAGTGTAGGACAGGGTAGAGAA.

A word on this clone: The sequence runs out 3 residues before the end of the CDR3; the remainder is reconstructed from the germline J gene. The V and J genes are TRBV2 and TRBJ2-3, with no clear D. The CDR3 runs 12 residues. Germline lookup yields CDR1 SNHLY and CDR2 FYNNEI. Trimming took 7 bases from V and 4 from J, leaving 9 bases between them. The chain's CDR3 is CASTLFADTQYF. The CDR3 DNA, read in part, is TGTGCCAGCACCCTGTTTGCAGATACG.

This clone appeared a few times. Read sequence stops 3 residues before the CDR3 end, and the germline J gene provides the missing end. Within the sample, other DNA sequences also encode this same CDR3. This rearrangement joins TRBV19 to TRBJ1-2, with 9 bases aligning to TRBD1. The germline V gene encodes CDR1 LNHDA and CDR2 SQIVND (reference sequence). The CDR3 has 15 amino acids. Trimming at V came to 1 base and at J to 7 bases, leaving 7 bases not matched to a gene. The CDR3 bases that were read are TGTGCCAGTAGTATAGGGGACAGGGATCGTTCTGGC. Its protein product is CASSIGDRDRSG. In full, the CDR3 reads CASSIGDRDRSGYTF.

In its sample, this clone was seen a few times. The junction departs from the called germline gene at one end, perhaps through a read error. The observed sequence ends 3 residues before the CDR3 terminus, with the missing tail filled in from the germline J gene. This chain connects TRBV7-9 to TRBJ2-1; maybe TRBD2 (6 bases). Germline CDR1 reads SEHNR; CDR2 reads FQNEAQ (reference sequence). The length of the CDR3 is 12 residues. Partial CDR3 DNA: TGTTCCAGCAGCTTGTCGCGGGGTGAG. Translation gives CSSSLSRGE. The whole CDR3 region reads CSSSLSRGEQFF.

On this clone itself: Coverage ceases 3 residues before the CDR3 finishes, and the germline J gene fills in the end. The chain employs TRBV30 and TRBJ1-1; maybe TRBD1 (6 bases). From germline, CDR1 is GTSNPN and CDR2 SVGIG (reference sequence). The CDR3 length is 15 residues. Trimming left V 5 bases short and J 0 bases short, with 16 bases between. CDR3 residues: CAWVTGTYVNTEAFF. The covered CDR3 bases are TGTGCCTGGGTAACAGGGACCTACGTGAACACTGAA.

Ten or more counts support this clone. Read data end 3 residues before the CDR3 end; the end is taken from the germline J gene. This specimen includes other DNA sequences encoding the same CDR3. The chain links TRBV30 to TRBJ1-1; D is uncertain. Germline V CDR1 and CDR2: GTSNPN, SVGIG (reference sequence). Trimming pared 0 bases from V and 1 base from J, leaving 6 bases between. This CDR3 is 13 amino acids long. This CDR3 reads CAWSVQRNTEAFF. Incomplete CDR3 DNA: TGTGCCTGGAGTGTACAAAGGAACACTGAA.

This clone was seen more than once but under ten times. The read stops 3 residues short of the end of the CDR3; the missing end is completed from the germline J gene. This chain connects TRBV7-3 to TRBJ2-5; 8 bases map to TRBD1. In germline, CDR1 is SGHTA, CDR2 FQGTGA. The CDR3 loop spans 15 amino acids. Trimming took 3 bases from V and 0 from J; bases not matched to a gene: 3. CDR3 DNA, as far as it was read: TGTGCCAGCAGCTTGGGGACAGGCCACCAAGAGACC. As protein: CASSLGTGHQET. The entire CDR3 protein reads CASSLGTGHQETQYF.

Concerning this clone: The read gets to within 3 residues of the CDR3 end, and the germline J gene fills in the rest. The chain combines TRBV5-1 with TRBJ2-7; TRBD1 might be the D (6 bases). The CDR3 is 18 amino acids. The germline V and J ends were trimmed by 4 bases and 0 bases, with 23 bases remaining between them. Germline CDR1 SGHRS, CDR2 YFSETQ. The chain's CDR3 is CASSRLSPADSPSYEQYF. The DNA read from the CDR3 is TGCGCCAGCAGCAGATTGAGCCCGGCGGACAGCCCCTCCTACGAG.

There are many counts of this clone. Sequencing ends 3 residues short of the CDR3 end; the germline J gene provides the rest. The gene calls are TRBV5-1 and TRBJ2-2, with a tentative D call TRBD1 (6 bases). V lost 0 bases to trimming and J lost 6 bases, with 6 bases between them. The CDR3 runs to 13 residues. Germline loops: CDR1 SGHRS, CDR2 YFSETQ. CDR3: CASSLGGPGELFF. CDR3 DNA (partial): TGCGCCAGCAGCTTGGGGGGGCCCGGGGAG. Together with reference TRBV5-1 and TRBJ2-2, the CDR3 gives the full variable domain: KAGVTQTPRYLIKTRGQQVTLSCSPISGHRSVSWYQQTPGQGLQFLFEYFSETQRNKGNFPGRFSGRQFSNSRSEMNVSTLELGDSALYLCASSLGGPGELFFGEGSRLTVL.

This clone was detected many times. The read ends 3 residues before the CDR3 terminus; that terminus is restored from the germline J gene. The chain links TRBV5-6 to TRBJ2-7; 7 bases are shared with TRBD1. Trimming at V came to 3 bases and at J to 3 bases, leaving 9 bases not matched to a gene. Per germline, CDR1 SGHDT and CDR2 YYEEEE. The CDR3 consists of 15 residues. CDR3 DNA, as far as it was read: TGTGCCAGCAGCTGGGAGAGGGGGCGCTTCTACGAG. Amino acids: CASSWERGRFYE. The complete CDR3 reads CASSWERGRFYEQYF.

This CDR3 is CASSQFPEPANYGYTF. CDR3 bases read: TGTGCCAGCAGCCAATTCCCTGAACCAGCTAACTATGGC. The chain uses TRBV16 and TRBJ1-2; no definite D call. The CDR3 end is not reached by the read, which stops 3 residues before it; the germline J gene fills it in. With 1 base removed from V and 0 bases from J, the gap between germline ends came to 12 bases. CDR1 and CDR2 (germline): KGHSY, FQNENV. CDR3 length equals 16 residues.

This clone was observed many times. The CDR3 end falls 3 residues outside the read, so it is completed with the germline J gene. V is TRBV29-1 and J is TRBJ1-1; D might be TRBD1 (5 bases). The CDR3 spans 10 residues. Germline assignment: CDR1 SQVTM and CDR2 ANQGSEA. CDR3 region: CSVEGGDAFF. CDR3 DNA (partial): TGCAGCGTTGAAGGGGGGGAT.

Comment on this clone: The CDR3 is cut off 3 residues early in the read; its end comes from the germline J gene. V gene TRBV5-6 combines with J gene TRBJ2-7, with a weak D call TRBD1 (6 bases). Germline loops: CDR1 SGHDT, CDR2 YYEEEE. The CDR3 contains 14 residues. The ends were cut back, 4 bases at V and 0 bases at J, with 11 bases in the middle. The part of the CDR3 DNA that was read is TGTGCCAGCAGCCCCAGACAGGACTCCTACGAG. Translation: CASSPRQDSYE. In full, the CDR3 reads CASSPRQDSYEQYF.

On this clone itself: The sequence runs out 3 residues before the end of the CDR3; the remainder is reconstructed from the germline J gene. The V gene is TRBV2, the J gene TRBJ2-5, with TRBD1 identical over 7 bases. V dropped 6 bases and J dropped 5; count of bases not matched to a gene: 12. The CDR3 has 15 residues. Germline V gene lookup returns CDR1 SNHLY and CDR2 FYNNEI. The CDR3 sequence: CASRREKGAKETQYF. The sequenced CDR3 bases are TGTGCCAGCAGACGGGAAAAGGGGGCAAAGGAGACC.

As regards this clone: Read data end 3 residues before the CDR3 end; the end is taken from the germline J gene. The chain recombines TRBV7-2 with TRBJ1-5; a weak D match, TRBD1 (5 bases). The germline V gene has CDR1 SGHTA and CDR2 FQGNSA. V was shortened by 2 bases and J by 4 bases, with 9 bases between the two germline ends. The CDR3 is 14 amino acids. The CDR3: CASSLQGGNQPQHF. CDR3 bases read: TGTGCCAGCAGCTTACAGGGAGGGAATCAGCCC.

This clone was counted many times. The DNA read from the CDR3 is TGTGCCAGCGGGTGGACAGGAGTCTCCTACGAG. This gives the protein CASGWTGVSYE. The whole CDR3 sequence reads CASGWTGVSYEQYF. The chain couples TRBV7-9 to TRBJ2-7; 7 nucleotides match TRBD1. The read is 3 residues too short to cover the CDR3 end, so that end is filled in from the germline J gene. Per the germline V gene, CDR1 is SEHNR and CDR2 is FQNEAQ (reference sequence). CDR3 size: 14 residues. The V and J ends lost 8 bases and 0 bases, in that order; junction bases with no gene match: 7.

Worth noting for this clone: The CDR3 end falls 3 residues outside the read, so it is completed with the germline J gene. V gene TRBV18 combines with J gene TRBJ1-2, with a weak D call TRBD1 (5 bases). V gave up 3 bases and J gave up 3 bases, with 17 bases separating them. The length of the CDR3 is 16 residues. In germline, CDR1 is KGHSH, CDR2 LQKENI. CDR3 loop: CASSPLEGPEYYGYTF. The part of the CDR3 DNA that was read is TGTGCCAGCTCACCGTTAGAGGGGCCCGAGTACTATGGC.

CDR3: CASSQQGLDTDTQYF. The sequenced CDR3 bases are TGTGCCAGCAGTCAACAGGGACTAGACACAGATACG. The rearrangement uses TRBV2 and TRBJ2-3, with TRBD2 matching over 8 bases. The sequenced fragment ends 3 residues before the CDR3 boundary, so the rest is inferred from the germline J gene. Germline CDR1 reads SNHLY; CDR2 reads FYNNEI. The CDR3 is 15 amino acids. V lost 5 bases and J lost 2; bases outside the gene matches: 6.

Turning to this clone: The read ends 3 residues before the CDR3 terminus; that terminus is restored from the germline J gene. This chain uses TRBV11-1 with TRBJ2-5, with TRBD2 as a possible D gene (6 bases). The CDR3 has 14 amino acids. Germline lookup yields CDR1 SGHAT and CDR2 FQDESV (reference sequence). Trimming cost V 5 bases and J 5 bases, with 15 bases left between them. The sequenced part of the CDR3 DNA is TGTGCCAGCAGCCCCCGCGGGGAGCGGGAGACC. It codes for CASSPRGERET. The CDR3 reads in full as CASSPRGERETQYF. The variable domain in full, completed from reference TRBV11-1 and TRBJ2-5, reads EAEVAQSPRYKITEKSQAVAFWCDPISGHATLYWYRQILGQGPELLVQFQDESVVDDSQLPKDRFSAERLKGVDSTLKIQPAELGDSAMYLCASSPRGERETQYFGPGTRLLVL.